This entry lists 19 T cell receptor beta chains sequenced from one sample in a study of molecular identifiers for immune sequencing clone quantification. In TCRdb, the PCR reads were re-called with MiXCR into one record per CDR3 protein. The sample yields around 300,000 distinct CDR3 sequences, roughly a quarter seen once. The sequenced sample was naive CD8+ T cells from blood, with Jurkat cell RNA spiked in. Subset specified: FACS-sorted CD8+CD4-CCR7+CD45RA+ naive T cells. The source of these receptors is a human donor in good health. Some libraries in this study had Jurkat cell RNA spiked in.

The chain is built from TRBV6-2 or TRBV6-3 and TRBJ2-3; perhaps TRBD2 as D (5 bases). V lost 2 bases and J 0 bases, leaving 9 bases between the germline ends. The CDR3 covers 15 residues. From germline, CDR1 is MNHEY and CDR2 SVGEGT. CDR3 in DNA: TGTGCCAGCAGTTACCGGGGTTACAGCACAGATACGCAGTATTTT. The encoded protein is CASSYRGYSTDTQYF.

This clonotype was counted between two and nine times. The genes are TRBV13 and TRBJ2-7, with D perhaps matching TRBD1 or TRBD2 (5 bases each). This CDR3 is built from 17 residues. Looked up from germline, CDR1 is PRHDT and CDR2 is FYEKMQ (reference sequence). V was shortened by 2 bases and J by 1 base, with 18 bases between the two germline ends. The CDR3 DNA sequence: TGTGCCAGCAGCTTAAGGGTGCCCAGGGACGGATCCTACGAGCAGTACTTC. Amino acids: CASSLRVPRDGSYEQYF.

This clonotype was counted a few times. The chain couples TRBV11-3 to TRBJ2-7; 11 bases map to TRBD1. The ends lost 5 bases at V and 5 bases at J; junction bases unmatched: 2. Germline V gene sequence: CDR1 SGHNT, CDR2 YENEEA. CDR3 length: 13 residues. The CDR3: CASSGQGADEQYF. The DNA of the CDR3 is TGTGCCAGCAGCGGACAGGGGGCCGACGAGCAGTACTTC.

This clonotype was counted only a few times. This chain uses TRBV2 with TRBJ2-4; D gene unclear. From germline, CDR1 is SNHLY and CDR2 FYNNEI. This CDR3 is 14 amino acids long. V shed 2 bases and J shed 6 bases, with 11 bases lying between them. CDR3 protein: CASSELGGLNIQYF. DNA for the CDR3: TGTGCCAGCAGTGAATTGGGCGGATTAAACATTCAGTACTTC.

The chain employs TRBV7-2 and TRBJ2-7; D is perhaps TRBD2 (7 bases). V was trimmed by 5 bases and J by 4 bases, leaving 12 bases between them. Germline V lookup: CDR1 SGHTA, CDR2 FQGNSA. This CDR3 has 13 residues. The CDR3 sequence is CASSPEGGYEQYF. The DNA for the CDR3 is TGTGCCAGCAGCCCGGAGGGGGGGTACGAGCAGTACTTC.

This clonotype has only a few counts. The genes are TRBV30 and TRBJ2-1; 8 bases are a match to TRBD2. Germline CDR1 is GTSNPN and CDR2 is SVGIG (reference sequence). The CDR3 loop spans 14 amino acids. V shed 4 bases, J shed 7 bases, and the junction held 9 bases outside the gene matches. CDR3 residues: CAWTLGGVWNEQFF. The CDR3 nucleotides read TGTGCCTGGACCCTCGGGGGGGTCTGGAATGAGCAGTTCTTC.

Notes on this clonotype: One end of the junction is discordant with germline, which a read error may explain. J is TRBJ2-7 and V is TRBV5-3; TRBD1 might be the D (6 bases). Being an ORF, TRBV5-3 has a function that is uncertain. The CDR3 is 14 amino acids. The CDR3 here is CASSSADRTYGQYF. In DNA form, the CDR3 reads TGTGCCAGCAGCTCGGCGGACAGAACCTACGGGCAGTACTTC.

The table lists this clonotype with a count of one. With a much larger clone just one base away, this may be a read error. The gene calls are TRBV4-3 and TRBJ1-4, with 10 bases aligning to TRBD1. CDR3 length: 15 amino acids. Germline V CDR1 and CDR2: LGHNA, YSLEER. The CDR3 coding sequence is TGCGCCAGCAGCCAAGGGACAGGGGGAAATGAAAGACTGTTTTTT. Translating gives CASSQGTGGNERLFF.

This clonotype turned up a few times. The rearrangement links TRBV4-1 to TRBJ2-7, with 8 nucleotides matching TRBD1. With 4 bases clipped from V and 6 bases from J, the junction kept 8 bases outside the gene matches. Germline values: CDR1 MGHRA, CDR2 YSYEKL. This CDR3 region has 14 residues. This CDR3 reads CASSPGTGFGEQYF. CDR3 DNA: TGCGCCAGCAGCCCCGGGACAGGCTTTGGCGAGCAGTACTTC.

Regarding this clonotype: A much larger clone lies a single base off, so this may be a read error. The chain recombines TRBV29-1 with TRBJ2-7; the match to TRBD2 covers 14 bases. Germline loops: CDR1 SQVTM, CDR2 ANQGSEA. This CDR3 is built from 13 residues. In DNA, the CDR3 is TGCAGCGTCGGACTAGCGGGAGGTTACGCGCAGTACTTC. The encoded protein is CSVGLAGGYAQYF.

This clonotype was recorded a few times. The rearrangement links TRBV30 to TRBJ1-1; the D is unclear. The CDR3 runs to 15 residues. Trimming cost V 0 bases and J 0 bases, with 11 bases left between them. Germline assignment: CDR1 GTSNPN and CDR2 SVGIG (reference sequence). The CDR3 loop reads CAWSVLSQLNTEAFF. For the CDR3, the DNA is TGTGCCTGGAGTGTACTGTCTCAGCTGAACACTGAAGCTTTCTTT.

This clonotype has just a few counts. Written as DNA, the CDR3 is TGTGCCAGTCGAACGGGGGCCATCAATGAGCAGTTCTTC. It translates to CASRTGAINEQFF. J is TRBJ2-1 and V is TRBV19; TRBD1 or TRBD2 may be the D gene (6 bases each). CDR3 size: 13 residues. Germline assignment: CDR1 LNHDA and CDR2 SQIVND (reference sequence). Trimming stripped 8 bases from V and 6 bases from J, with 14 bases between. The whole variable domain, remainder taken from reference TRBV19 and TRBJ2-1, is DGGITQSPKYLFRKEGQNVTLSCEQNLNHDAMYWYRQDPGQGLRLIYYSQIVNDFQKGDIAEGYSVSREKKESFPLTVTSAQKNPTAFYLCASRTGAINEQFFGPGTRLTVL.

To note about this clonotype: Since the CDR3 does not end with the conserved phenylalanine or tryptophan, this likely comes from a read error. The CDR3 here is CASSLMGLADYEQYL. The CDR3 nucleotides read TGTGCCAGCAGCTTAATGGGACTAGCGGACTACGAGCAGTACCTC. The rearrangement joins TRBV7-2 to TRBJ2-7, with 11 nucleotides matching TRBD2. CDR3 length: 15 amino acids. In germline, CDR1 is SGHTA, CDR2 FQGNSA. V gave up 2 bases and J gave up 3 bases; unmatched junction bases: 3.

This clonotype was picked up many times. The chain links TRBV30 to TRBJ2-2; possibly TRBD2 for D (5 bases). Trimming took off 0 bases at V and 5 bases at J, with 7 bases between the two ends. The CDR3 sequence is 13 residues long. Germline V gene sequence: CDR1 GTSNPN, CDR2 SVGIG (reference sequence). The CDR3 DNA reads TGTGCCTGGAGTGTCACGGGGACCGGGGAGCTGTTTTTT. Amino acid sequence: CAWSVTGTGELFF.

This clonotype was detected ten times or more. CDR3 DNA sequence: TGTGCCAGCAGCTTAATTCGAGAGGAAGCTTTCTTT. It encodes CASSLIREEAFF. The chain uses TRBV13 and TRBJ1-1, with D unresolved. V was pared by 2 bases and J by 8 bases, with 9 bases between. This CDR3 is 12 amino acids long. Germline-derived CDR1 and CDR2 are PRHDT and FYEKMQ (reference sequence).

The V and J genes are TRBV20-1 and TRBJ2-7, with unresolved D. This CDR3 comprises 14 residues. Germline CDR1 reads DFQATT; CDR2 reads SNEGSKA (reference sequence). V lost 0 bases and J 7 bases, leaving 16 bases between the germline ends. CDR3 sequence: CSARDFQRPGEQYF. DNA for the CDR3: TGCAGTGCTAGAGATTTTCAGAGACCCGGAGAGCAGTACTTC.

Turning to this clonotype: This may be a read error, as it is one base from a much larger clone. The conserved phenylalanine or tryptophan is not found at the CDR3 terminus, so this likely reflects a read error. The chain combines TRBV28 with TRBJ1-1; D is unresolved. The CDR3 covers 13 residues. CDR1 is MDHEN, CDR2 SYDVKM, per germline. V lost 5 bases to trimming and J lost 0 bases, with 7 bases between them. The CDR3 DNA reads as TGTGCCAGCAGTGACATAATGAACACTGAAGCTTTCATT. It codes for CASSDIMNTEAFI.

This clonotype came up many times. The rearrangement joins TRBV27 to TRBJ2-7; D is perhaps TRBD1 (6 bases). CDR3 length equals 13 residues. The germline V and J ends were trimmed by 5 bases and 3 bases, with 11 bases remaining between them. CDR1 and CDR2 (germline): MNHEY, SMNVEV (reference sequence). CDR3 residues: CASSPQGYYEQYF. Here the CDR3 DNA reads TGTGCCAGCAGTCCACAGGGTTACTACGAGCAGTACTTC.

This clonotype has ten or more counts. This sequence joins TRBV7-2 and TRBJ1-1; D ambiguous. Trimming took 7 bases from V and 7 from J, leaving 10 bases between them. The CDR3 runs to 11 residues. Germline-derived CDR1 and CDR2 are SGHTA and FQGNSA. The CDR3 loop reads CASTASGEAFF. CDR3 DNA sequence: TGTGCCAGCACCGCATCAGGTGAAGCTTTCTTT.